These T cell receptor beta chains were read from a single sample in a study of shared clonotypes between healthy human individuals. Method: immunoSEQ multiplex PCR; TCRdb's copy keeps in-frame clones and lacks some. The top ten clones hold 0.1% to 0.15% of a sample with more than 2 million clones, around 95% of them seen once. Sequences were obtained from naive CD4+ T cells sorted from blood. Receptors were obtained from a man aged 18 to 30 in good health. The CDR3 runs from the conserved cysteine through the conserved F or W. The D gene is left open where the match is weak. Where a row states a size, it is once, few, many or the class of an expanded clone; other rows omit it.

d_gene | len | j_gene | v_gene | abundance | CDR3aa | CDR3nt
. | 10 | TRBJ1-2 | TRBV29-1 | . | CSVDQGRYTF | TGCAGCGTTGACCAGGGCCGCTACACCTTC
. | 17 | TRBJ2-2 | TRBV5-4 | . | CASSLKGTGTNTGELFF | TGTGCCAGCAGCTTGAAAGGAACAGGGACGAACACCGGGGAGCTGTTTTTT
. | 17 | TRBJ2-5 | TRBV11-3 | once | CASSLGGRGAAVETQYF | TGTGCCAGCAGCTTAGGGGGGCGCGGGGCCGCAGTAGAGACCCAGTACTTC
. | 13 | TRBJ1-4 | TRBV6-5 | . | CASSASTNEKLFF | TGTGCCAGCAGCGCCTCAACTAATGAAAAACTGTTTTTT
. | 20 | TRBJ2-3 | TRBV21-1 | . | CASSSSHRDTSGRVSDTQYF | TGTGCCAGCAGCAGTTCTCACAGGGATACTAGCGGGAGAGTGTCAGATACGCAGTATTTT
. | 19 | TRBJ1-2 | TRBV6-1 | once | CASSEWSRSSPILDYGYTF | TGTGCCAGCAGTGAATGGAGTAGGTCCTCGCCAATCCTCGACTATGGCTACACCTTC
TRBD2 | 17 | TRBJ2-7 | TRBV5-4 | . | CASSLGGGSGGNYEQYF | TGTGCCAGCAGCTTGGGAGGTGGTAGCGGGGGAAACTACGAGCAGTACTTC
TRBD1 | 13 | TRBJ2-7 | TRBV2 | . | CASSEQGVYEQYF | TGTGCCAGCAGTGAACAGGGGGTCTACGAGCAGTACTTC
TRBD2 | 15 | TRBJ2-1 | TRBV6-1 | once | CASTRTSGDHNEQFF | TGTGCCAGCACCCGGACTAGCGGGGACCACAATGAGCAGTTCTTC
TRBD2 | 15 | TRBJ2-3 | TRBV30 | . | CAWSGPSGRKDTQYF | TGTGCCTGGAGTGGCCCTAGCGGGAGGAAGGATACGCAGTATTTT
. | 17 | TRBJ1-6 | TRBV6-4 | . | CASSDGGLGRNNSPLHF | TGTGCCAGCAGTGACGGCGGGTTAGGGCGAAATAATTCACCCCTCCACTTT
. | 13 | TRBJ1-2 | TRBV30 | . | CAWSVRRGRGYTF | TGTGCCTGGAGTGTACGCAGGGGACGTGGCTACACCTTC
. | 13 | TRBJ1-1 | TRBV5-1 | . | CASSPDGNTEAFF | TGCGCCAGCAGCCCGGACGGAAACACTGAAGCTTTCTTT
. | 16 | TRBJ2-5 | TRBV5-1 | . | CASSPIGLGGGETQYF | TGCGCCAGCAGCCCAATTGGGTTGGGTGGTGGAGAGACCCAGTACTTC
. | 17 | TRBJ2-7 | TRBV5-4 | . | CASSLLEWPVSSYEQYF | TGTGCCAGCAGCTTGTTGGAATGGCCAGTCAGCTCCTACGAGCAGTACTTC
TRBD1 | 17 | TRBJ2-2 | TRBV5-1 | . | CASRLGGGQGLTGELFF | TGCGCCAGCAGGTTAGGAGGTGGACAGGGCCTCACCGGGGAGCTGTTTTTT
. | 15 | TRBJ1-2 | TRBV4-2 | . | CASSQAGLIEYGYTF | TGTGCCAGCAGCCAAGCGGGGTTAATCGAGTATGGCTACACCTTC
TRBD1 | 13 | TRBJ2-7 | TRBV30 | . | CAWSQGAGYEQYF | TGTGCCTGGTCCCAGGGGGCAGGCTACGAGCAGTACTTC
TRBD1 | 16 | TRBJ2-1 | TRBV11-2 | . | CASSTRQGGSYNEQFF | TGTGCCAGCAGCACTCGACAGGGGGGTTCCTACAATGAGCAGTTCTTC
. | 14 | TRBJ2-1 | TRBV2 | . | CASSGYSGLGEQFF | TGTGCCAGCAGTGGGTATTCGGGGTTAGGTGAGCAGTTCTTC
. | 14 | TRBJ2-7 | TRBV28 | . | CASSLTRVVHEQYF | TGTGCCAGCAGTTTAACCAGGGTAGTCCACGAGCAGTACTTC
. | 17 | TRBJ1-6 | TRBV7-2 | . | CASSLGGAGSYNSPLHF | TGTGCCAGCAGCTTAGGAGGGGCCGGCTCCTATAATTCACCCCTCCACTTT
. | 12 | TRBJ1-1 | TRBV18 | . | CASQSRGTEAFF | TGTGCCAGCCAATCCCGGGGAACTGAAGCTTTCTTT
. | 15 | TRBJ2-2 | TRBV28 | . | CASSSPTTNTGELFF | TGTGCCAGCAGTTCCCCGACAACGAACACCGGGGAGCTGTTTTTT
TRBD2 | 17 | TRBJ2-2 | TRBV5-4 | . | CASSPGTSGGAIRELFF | TGTGCCAGCAGCCCCGGGACTAGCGGGGGGGCCATCCGGGAGCTGTTTTTT
TRBD1 | 13 | TRBJ1-2 | TRBV6-5 | . | CASSYRDSYGYTF | TGTGCCAGCAGTTACCGGGACAGCTATGGCTACACCTTC
TRBD1 | 16 | TRBJ2-7 | TRBV6-5 | . | CASSYLPGQSSYEQYF | TGTGCCAGCAGTTATCTCCCGGGACAGAGCTCCTACGAGCAGTACTTC
. | 14 | TRBJ1-2 | TRBV6-1 | once | CASSEVSGARGYTF | TGTGCCAGCAGTGAAGTATCAGGCGCCCGGGGCTACACCTTC
TRBD1 | 17 | TRBJ1-5 | TRBV19 | . | CASSTRQGAHGNQPQHF | TGTGCCAGTAGTACCAGACAGGGGGCACATGGCAATCAGCCCCAGCATTTT
. | 13 | TRBJ2-5 | TRBV18 | . | CASSPPGRETQYF | TGTGCCAGCTCACCCCCCGGGCGGGAGACCCAGTACTTC
. | 12 | TRBJ1-5 | TRBV19 | . | CASRQGNQPQHF | TGTGCCAGTAGACAGGGTAATCAGCCCCAGCATTTT
. | 14 | TRBJ2-2 | TRBV19 | . | CASSELGTFGELFF | TGTGCCAGTAGTGAGCTTGGGACATTTGGGGAGCTGTTTTTT
. | 17 | TRBJ2-1 | TRBV7-6 | . | CASSPLSGDTRDNEQFF | TGTGCCAGCAGCCCGCTCTCGGGCGATACGAGGGACAATGAGCAGTTCTTC
TRBD2 | 15 | TRBJ2-7 | TRBV30 | few | CAWSGRLAGVSEQYF | TGTGCCTGGAGTGGAAGACTAGCGGGAGTAAGTGAGCAGTACTTC
. | 15 | TRBJ2-2 | TRBV7-9 | . | CASSPGGRDTGELFF | TGTGCCAGCAGCCCTGGTGGCAGGGACACCGGGGAGCTGTTTTTT
. | 12 | TRBJ2-3 | TRBV7-9 | . | CASSRAADTQYF | TGTGCCAGCAGCCGGGCCGCAGATACGCAGTATTTT
. | 16 | TRBJ2-7 | TRBV10-3 | . | CAISATDTTKSYEQYF | TGTGCCATCAGTGCCACCGACACAACTAAGTCCTACGAGCAGTACTTC
. | 14 | TRBJ2-5 | TRBV5-1 | . | CASRLGVGQETQYF | TGCGCCAGCAGGTTGGGCGTCGGACAAGAGACCCAGTACTTC
. | 11 | TRBJ2-3 | TRBV2 | . | CASSEPDTQYF | TGTGCCAGCAGTGAGCCAGATACGCAGTATTTT
. | 15 | TRBJ2-7 | TRBV7-2 | . | CASSLMPGDSYEQYF | TGTGCCAGCAGCTTAATGCCAGGAGATTCCTACGAGCAGTACTTC
TRBD2 | 15 | TRBJ2-3 | TRBV10-3 | . | CAISGTSGKTDTQYF | TGTGCCATCAGCGGGACTAGCGGGAAAACAGATACGCAGTATTTT
TRBD1 | 16 | TRBJ1-6 | TRBV27 | . | CASSLGTGGNNSPLHF | TGTGCCAGCAGTTTAGGGACAGGGGGCAATAATTCACCCCTCCACTTT
TRBD1 | 13 | TRBJ1-6 | TRBV30 | . | CAWSSQGASPLHF | TGTGCCTGGAGTTCTCAGGGGGCTTCACCCCTCCACTTT
. | 13 | TRBJ1-1 | TRBV5-1 | . | CASSLKVNTEAFF | TGCGCCAGCAGCTTGAAGGTGAACACTGAAGCTTTCTTT
TRBD2 | 16 | TRBJ2-5 | TRBV6-5 | . | CASSYGLAGYRETQYF | TGTGCCAGCAGTTATGGACTAGCGGGGTACCGAGAGACCCAGTACTTC
TRBD1 | 16 | TRBJ1-5 | TRBV10-3 | . | CAISVGDSYSNQPQHF | TGTGCCATCAGTGTAGGGGACAGTTATAGCAATCAGCCCCAGCATTTT
TRBD1 | 13 | TRBJ2-2 | TRBV11-2 | . | CASSRQGTGELFF | TGTGCCAGCAGCCGACAGGGCACCGGGGAGCTGTTTTTT
TRBD2 | 15 | TRBJ2-2 | TRBV6-6 | . | CASSSAGGNTGELFF | TGTGCCAGCAGTTCAGCGGGAGGCAACACCGGGGAGCTGTTTTTT
. | 17 | TRBJ2-1 | TRBV2 | . | CASSEDRGGRGVNEQFF | TGTGCCAGCAGTGAGGACCGAGGAGGGAGAGGGGTCAATGAGCAGTTCTTC
. | 9 | TRBJ1-6 | TRBV27 | . | CATLSPLHF | TGTGCCACCTTATCACCCCTCCACTTT